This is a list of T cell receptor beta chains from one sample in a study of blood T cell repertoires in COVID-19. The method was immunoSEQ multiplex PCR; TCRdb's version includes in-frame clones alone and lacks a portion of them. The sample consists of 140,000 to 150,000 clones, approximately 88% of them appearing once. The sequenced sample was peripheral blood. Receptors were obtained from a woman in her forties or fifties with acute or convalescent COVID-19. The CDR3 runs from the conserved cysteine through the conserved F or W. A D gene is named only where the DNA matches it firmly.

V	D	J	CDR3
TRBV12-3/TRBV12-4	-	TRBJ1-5	CASSRGSQPQHF
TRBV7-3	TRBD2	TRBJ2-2	CASSSRGGAGTGELFF
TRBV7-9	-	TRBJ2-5	CASSSNLGLRETQYF
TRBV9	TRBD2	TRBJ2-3	CASSVDPGGRTDTQYF
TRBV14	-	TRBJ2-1	CASSQAIDYYNEQFF
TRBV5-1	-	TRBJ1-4	CASSLDADRTNEKLFF
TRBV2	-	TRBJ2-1	CASSVNNEQFF
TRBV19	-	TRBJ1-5	CASSFRQTDHQPQHF
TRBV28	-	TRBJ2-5	CASMRGGSQETQYF
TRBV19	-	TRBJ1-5	CASLRLNSNQPQHF
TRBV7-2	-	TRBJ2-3	CASSPRLGPDTQYF
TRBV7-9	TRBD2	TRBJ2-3	CASSSLAGWSTDTQYF
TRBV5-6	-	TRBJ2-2	CASSLGTTNTGELFF
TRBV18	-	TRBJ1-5	CASSPPFSVQPQHF
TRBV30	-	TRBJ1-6	CARGPGPLHF
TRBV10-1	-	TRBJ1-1	CASTGQKNTEAFF
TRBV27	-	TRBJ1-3	CASSADSGNTIYF
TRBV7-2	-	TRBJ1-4	CASSLVDSEKLFF
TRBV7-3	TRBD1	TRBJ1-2	CASSSGQGVYGYTF
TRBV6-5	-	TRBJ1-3	CASSYGQTHSGNTIYF
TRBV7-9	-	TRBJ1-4	CASSGSGEKLFF
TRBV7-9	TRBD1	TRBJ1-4	CASSLTGGGEKLFF
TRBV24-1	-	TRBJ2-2	CATSGGAGAGELFF
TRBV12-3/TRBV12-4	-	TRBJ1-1	CASSFQGPIEAFF
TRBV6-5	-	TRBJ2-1	CASSLAPPGYNEQFF
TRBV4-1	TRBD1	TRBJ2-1	CASSQDSGQGNEQFF
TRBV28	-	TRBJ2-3	CASSGLRADTQYF
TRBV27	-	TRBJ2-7	CASSLRGYEQYF
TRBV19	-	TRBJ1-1	CASGTSAHTEAFF